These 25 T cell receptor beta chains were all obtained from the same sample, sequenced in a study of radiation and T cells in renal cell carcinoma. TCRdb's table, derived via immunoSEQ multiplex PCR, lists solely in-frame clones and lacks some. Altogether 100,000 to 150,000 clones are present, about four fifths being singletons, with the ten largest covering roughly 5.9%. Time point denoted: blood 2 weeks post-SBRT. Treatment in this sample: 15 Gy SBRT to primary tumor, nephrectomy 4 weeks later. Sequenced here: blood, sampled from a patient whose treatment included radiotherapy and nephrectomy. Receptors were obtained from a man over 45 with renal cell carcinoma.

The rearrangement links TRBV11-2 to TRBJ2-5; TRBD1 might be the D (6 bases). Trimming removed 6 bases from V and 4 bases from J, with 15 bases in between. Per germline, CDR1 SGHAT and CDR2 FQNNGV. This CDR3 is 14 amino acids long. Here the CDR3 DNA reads TGTGCCAGCAGAAAGGATACAGGGTTAGAGACCCAGTACTTC. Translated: CASRKDTGLETQYF.

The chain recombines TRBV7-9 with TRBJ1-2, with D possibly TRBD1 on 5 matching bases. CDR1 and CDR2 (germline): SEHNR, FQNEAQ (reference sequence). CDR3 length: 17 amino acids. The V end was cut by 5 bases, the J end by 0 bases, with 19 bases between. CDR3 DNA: TGTGCCAGCAGCGGGCTCGGACGGGGGGAAACTAACTATGGCTACACCTTC. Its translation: CASSGLGRGETNYGYTF. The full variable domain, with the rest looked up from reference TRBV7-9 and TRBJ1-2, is DTGVSQNPRHKITKRGQNVTFRCDPISEHNRLYWYRQTLGQGPEFLTYFQNEAQLEKSRLLSDRFSAERPKGSFSTLEIQRTEQGDSAMYLCASSGLGRGETNYGYTFGSGTRLTVV.

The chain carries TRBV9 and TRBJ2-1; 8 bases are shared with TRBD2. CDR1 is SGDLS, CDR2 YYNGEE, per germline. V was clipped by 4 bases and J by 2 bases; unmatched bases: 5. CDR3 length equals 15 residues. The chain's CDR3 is CASSKLAETYNEQFF. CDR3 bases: TGTGCCAGCAGCAAACTAGCGGAGACCTACAATGAGCAGTTCTTC.

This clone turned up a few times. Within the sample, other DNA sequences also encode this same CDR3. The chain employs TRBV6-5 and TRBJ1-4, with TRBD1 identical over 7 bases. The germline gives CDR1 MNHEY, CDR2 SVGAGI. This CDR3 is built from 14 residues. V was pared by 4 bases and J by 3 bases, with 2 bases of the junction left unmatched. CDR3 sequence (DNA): TGTGCCAGCAGTTCCAGGGGGTCTAATGAAAAACTGTTTTTT. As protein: CASSSRGSNEKLFF.

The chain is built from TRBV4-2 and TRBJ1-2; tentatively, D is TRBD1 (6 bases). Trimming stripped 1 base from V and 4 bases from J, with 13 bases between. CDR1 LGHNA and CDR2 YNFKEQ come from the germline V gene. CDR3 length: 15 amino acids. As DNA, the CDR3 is TGTGCCAGCAGCCAAGTTACAGGGCCGGGCTATGGCTACACCTTC. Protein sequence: CASSQVTGPGYGYTF.

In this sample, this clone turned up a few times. CDR3 DNA sequence: TGTGCCAGCAGTTTCCAGGGATTATACACAGATACGCAGTATTTT. Residues: CASSFQGLYTDTQYF. The chain is built from TRBV28 and TRBJ2-3, with a tentative D call TRBD1 (5 bases). The V end was cut by 3 bases, the J end by 2 bases, with 12 bases between. Germline values: CDR1 MDHEN, CDR2 SYDVKM. The CDR3 runs to 15 residues.

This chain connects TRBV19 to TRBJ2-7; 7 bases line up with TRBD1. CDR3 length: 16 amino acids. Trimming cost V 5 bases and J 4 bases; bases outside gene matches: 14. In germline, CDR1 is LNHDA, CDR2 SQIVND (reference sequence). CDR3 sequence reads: CASSSTRDRTIYEQYF. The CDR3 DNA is TGTGCCAGTAGTTCTACCCGGGACAGAACTATATACGAGCAGTACTTC.

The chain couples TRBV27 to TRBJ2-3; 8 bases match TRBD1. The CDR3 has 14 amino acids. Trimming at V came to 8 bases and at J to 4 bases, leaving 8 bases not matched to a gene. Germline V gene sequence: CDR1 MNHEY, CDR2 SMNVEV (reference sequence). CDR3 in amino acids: CASFDRGSSDTQYF. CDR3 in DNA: TGTGCCAGCTTCGACAGGGGATCATCAGATACGCAGTATTTT.

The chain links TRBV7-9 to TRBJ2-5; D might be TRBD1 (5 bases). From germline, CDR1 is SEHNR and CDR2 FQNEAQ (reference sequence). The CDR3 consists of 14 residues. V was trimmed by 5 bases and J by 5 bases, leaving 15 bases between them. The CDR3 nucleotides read TGTGCCAGCAGCGTGGGGCCAAGGGATGAGACCCAGTACTTC. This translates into CASSVGPRDETQYF.

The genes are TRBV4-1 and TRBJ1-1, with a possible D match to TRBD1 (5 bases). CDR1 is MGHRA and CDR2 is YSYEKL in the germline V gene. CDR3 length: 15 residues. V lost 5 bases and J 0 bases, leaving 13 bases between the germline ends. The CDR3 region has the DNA TGCGCCAGCAGCTACAAGCAGGGTCTGAACACTGAAGCTTTCTTT. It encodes CASSYKQGLNTEAFF.

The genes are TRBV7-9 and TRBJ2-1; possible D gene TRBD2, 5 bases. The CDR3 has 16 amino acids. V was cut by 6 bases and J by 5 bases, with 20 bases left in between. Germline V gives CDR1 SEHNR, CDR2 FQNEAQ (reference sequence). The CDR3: CASRPRGADKDNEQFF. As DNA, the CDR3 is TGTGCCAGCAGACCTCGGGGAGCGGATAAAGACAATGAGCAGTTCTTC. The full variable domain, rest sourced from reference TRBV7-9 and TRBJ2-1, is DTGVSQNPRHKITKRGQNVTFRCDPISEHNRLYWYRQTLGQGPEFLTYFQNEAQLEKSRLLSDRFSAERPKGSFSTLEIQRTEQGDSAMYLCASRPRGADKDNEQFFGPGTRLTVL.

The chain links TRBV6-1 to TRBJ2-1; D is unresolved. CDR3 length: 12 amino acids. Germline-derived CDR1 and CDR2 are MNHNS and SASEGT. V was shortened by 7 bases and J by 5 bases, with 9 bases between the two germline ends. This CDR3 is CASKDLDNEQFF. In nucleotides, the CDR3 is TGTGCCAGCAAAGATCTCGACAATGAGCAGTTCTTC.

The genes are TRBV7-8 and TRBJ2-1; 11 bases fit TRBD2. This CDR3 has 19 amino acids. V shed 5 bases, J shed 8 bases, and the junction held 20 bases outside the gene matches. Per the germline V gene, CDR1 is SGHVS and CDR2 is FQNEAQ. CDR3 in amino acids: CASSPRAHTSGSQRDEQFF. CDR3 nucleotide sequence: TGTGCCAGCAGCCCCCGAGCGCATACTAGCGGGAGTCAGCGTGATGAGCAGTTCTTC.

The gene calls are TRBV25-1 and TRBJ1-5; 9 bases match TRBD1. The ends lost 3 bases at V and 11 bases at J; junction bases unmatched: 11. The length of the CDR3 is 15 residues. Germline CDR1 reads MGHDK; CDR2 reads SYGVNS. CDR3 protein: CASSDGQGRYETQHF. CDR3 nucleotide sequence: TGTGCCAGCAGTGATGGACAGGGGCGCTACGAGACCCAGCATTTT.

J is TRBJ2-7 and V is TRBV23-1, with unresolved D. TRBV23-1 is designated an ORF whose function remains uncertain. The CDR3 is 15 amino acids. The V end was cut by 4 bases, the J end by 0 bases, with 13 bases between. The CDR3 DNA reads TGCGCCAGCAGTCCAAAAGGCCCGAGCTCCTACGAGCAGTACTTC. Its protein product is CASSPKGPSSYEQYF.

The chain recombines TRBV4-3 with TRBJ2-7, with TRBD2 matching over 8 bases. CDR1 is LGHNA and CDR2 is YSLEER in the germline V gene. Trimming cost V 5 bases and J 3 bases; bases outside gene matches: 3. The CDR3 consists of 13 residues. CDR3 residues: CASSSSGGYEQYF. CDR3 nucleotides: TGCGCCAGCAGCTCCAGCGGGGGCTACGAGCAGTACTTC.

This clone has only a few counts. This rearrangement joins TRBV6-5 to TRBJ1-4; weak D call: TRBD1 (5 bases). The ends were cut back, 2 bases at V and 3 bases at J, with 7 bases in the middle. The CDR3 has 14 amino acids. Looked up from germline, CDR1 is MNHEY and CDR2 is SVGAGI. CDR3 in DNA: TGTGCCAGCAGTTACGGGGGGTCTAATGAAAAACTGTTTTTT. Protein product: CASSYGGSNEKLFF.

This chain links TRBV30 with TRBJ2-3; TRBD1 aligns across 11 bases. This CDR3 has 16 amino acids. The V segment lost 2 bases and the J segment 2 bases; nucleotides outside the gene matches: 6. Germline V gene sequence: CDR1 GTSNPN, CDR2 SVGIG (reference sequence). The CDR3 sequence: CAWSTPGQGDTDTQYF. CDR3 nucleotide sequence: TGTGCCTGGAGTACTCCGGGACAGGGGGACACAGATACGCAGTATTTT.

CDR3 in DNA: TGTGCCTGGAGTGAAGCCGCTTGGAATACGCAGTATTTT. Protein: CAWSEAAWNTQYF. The chain employs TRBV30 and TRBJ2-3; unclear D gene. Per germline, CDR1 GTSNPN and CDR2 SVGIG (reference sequence). This CDR3 has 13 residues. The V and J ends lost 1 base and 7 bases respectively, with 12 bases between them.

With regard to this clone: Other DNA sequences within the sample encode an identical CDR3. This CDR3 is CSVGTGGDEQYF. Here the CDR3 DNA reads TGCAGCGTCGGTACAGGGGGGGACGAGCAGTACTTC. The rearrangement uses TRBV29-1 and TRBJ2-7, with D possibly being TRBD1 (8 bases). Trimming shortened V by 6 bases and J by 5 bases, and 14 bases separated the two germline ends. The V gene's germline CDR1 is SQVTM and CDR2 ANQGSEA. The CDR3 has 12 residues.

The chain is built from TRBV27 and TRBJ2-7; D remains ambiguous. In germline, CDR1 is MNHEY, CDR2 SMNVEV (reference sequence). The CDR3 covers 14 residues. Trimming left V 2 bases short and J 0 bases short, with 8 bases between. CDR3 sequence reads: CASSLRVLSYEQYF. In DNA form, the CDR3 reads TGTGCCAGCAGTTTAAGAGTCCTCTCCTACGAGCAGTACTTC.

CDR3 amino acids: CATQGRGDTEAFF. The CDR3, as DNA: TGTGCCACTCAGGGGAGGGGGGACACTGAAGCTTTCTTT. The V call is TRBV5-6, the J call TRBJ1-1, with D possibly being TRBD1 (6 bases). This CDR3 comprises 13 residues. Germline values: CDR1 SGHDT, CDR2 YYEEEE. Trimming removed 9 bases at V and 3 bases at J, with 15 bases between.

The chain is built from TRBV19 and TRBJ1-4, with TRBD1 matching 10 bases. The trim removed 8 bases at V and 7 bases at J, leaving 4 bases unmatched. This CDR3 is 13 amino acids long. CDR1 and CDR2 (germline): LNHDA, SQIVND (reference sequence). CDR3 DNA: TGTGCCAGTGACAGGGGGCAAGGTGAAAAACTGTTTTTT. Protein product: CASDRGQGEKLFF.

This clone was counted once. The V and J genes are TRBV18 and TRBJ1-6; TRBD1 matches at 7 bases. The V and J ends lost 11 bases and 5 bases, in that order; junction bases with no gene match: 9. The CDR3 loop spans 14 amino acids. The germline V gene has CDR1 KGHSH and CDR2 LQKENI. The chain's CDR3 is CAPLAGGHNSPLHF. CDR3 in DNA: TGTGCCCCCTTGGCAGGGGGGCATAATTCACCCCTCCACTTT.

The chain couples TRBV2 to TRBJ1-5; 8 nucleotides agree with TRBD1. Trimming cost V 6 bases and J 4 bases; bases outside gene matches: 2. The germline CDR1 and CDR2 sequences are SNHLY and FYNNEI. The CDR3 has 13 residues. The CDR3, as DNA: TGTGCCAGCAGGACAGGGGTAAATCAGCCCCAGCATTTT. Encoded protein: CASRTGVNQPQHF.